Described below is a single T cell receptor (beta chain) sequence and its context. What it binds is not known. The data were taken from a study of T cell responses to AZD1222 COVID-19 vaccine. Whole-study results and caveats: Among vaccine-associated CD4 TCRs, coverage spanned spike, with dominance at 160-218 and 743-854.

Only in-frame clones appear in the TCRdb table, and some are missing; sequencing was by immunoSEQ multiplex PCR. Of 95,000 to 150,000 clones in the sample, roughly 86% are singletons; the top ten hold roughly 4.1%. The ends were cut back, 1 base at V and 4 bases at J, with 16 bases in the middle. The CDR3 runs 16 residues. Looked up from germline, CDR1 is MNHEY and CDR2 is SMNVEV (reference sequence). This specimen consisted of peripheral blood, obtained on day 0 of AZD1222 vaccination. The gene calls are TRBV27 and TRBJ1-1; TRBD1 might be the D (5 bases). The receptor comes from an adult in good health. The CDR3 region is CASSLFVGPGGTEAFF. The CDR3 DNA reads as TGTGCCAGCAGTTTATTTGTAGGCCCCGGGGGCACTGAAGCTTTCTTT.